This note documents a single T cell receptor (beta chain) sequence. Its antigen remains unknown. This entry belongs to a study of shared clonotypes between healthy human individuals. Donors had no recently reported acute infections or vaccinations and were HIV-negative. The method was immunoSEQ multiplex PCR; TCRdb's version includes in-frame clones alone and lacks a portion of them. Among under 1,900,000 clones listed, about 98.5% were seen once. The V end lost 0 bases, the J end lost 0 bases, and 9 bases lay between the germline ends. The CDR3 is 15 amino acids. The germline V gene has CDR1 MDHEN and CDR2 SYDVKM. Study-level points and caveats: Among non-shared clonotypes, generation probabilities were lower than among those shared by all four donors.

The chain uses TRBV28 and TRBJ2-7; no definite D call. The TCR originated in a man aged 30 to 39 in good health. The source material was naive CD4+ T cells sorted from blood. This sample's subset: CD45RA+ positively selected. CDR3 loop: CASSLWVANSYEQYF. CDR3 nucleotides: TGTGCCAGCAGTTTATGGGTAGCCAACTCCTACGAGCAGTACTTC.